This TCR beta chain appears in the sequencing data of a study of T-cell reconstitution after alpha-beta-depleted transplantation in children. Findings and limits, study-wide: Some patients' high day-60 TCRbeta diversity was attributed to recipient cells surviving conditioning. Once a year had passed after transplant, T-cell counts and diversity came mostly from newly produced T cells. There were reportedly several hundred expanded graft clones from which alpha-beta T cells came about two months after transplant.

About this clonotype: The antigen is undetermined.

This sample's TCRbeta library carried unique molecular identifier barcodes. In TCRdb, the PCR reads were re-called with MiXCR into one record per CDR3 protein. In the table there are about 58,000 distinct CDR3 sequences, less than 55% of which are singletons. This TCR came from a male patient under 18 who had a stem cell transplant for acute lymphoblastic leukemia, so the T cells may come from the graft donor. This sample comprised PBMCs, mostly from graft donor cells, obtained 360 days after TCRalphabeta/CD19-depleted stem cell transplant.

The CDR3 region is CASSLVPLNTEAFF. DNA of the CDR3: TGTGCCAGCAGCTTAGTACCCCTGAACACTGAAGCTTTCTTT. V and J are TRBV11-1 and TRBJ1-1; D unresolved. Trimming stripped 1 base from V and 0 bases from J, with 6 bases between. The CDR3 extends over 14 amino acids. The V gene's germline CDR1 is SGHAT and CDR2 FQDESV (reference sequence). The full variable domain, in which reference TRBV11-1 and TRBJ1-1 provide the parts outside the CDR3, is EAEVAQSPRYKITEKSQAVAFWCDPISGHATLYWYRQILGQGPELLVQFQDESVVDDSQLPKDRFSAERLKGVDSTLKIQPAELGDSAMYLCASSLVPLNTEAFFGQGTRLTVV.